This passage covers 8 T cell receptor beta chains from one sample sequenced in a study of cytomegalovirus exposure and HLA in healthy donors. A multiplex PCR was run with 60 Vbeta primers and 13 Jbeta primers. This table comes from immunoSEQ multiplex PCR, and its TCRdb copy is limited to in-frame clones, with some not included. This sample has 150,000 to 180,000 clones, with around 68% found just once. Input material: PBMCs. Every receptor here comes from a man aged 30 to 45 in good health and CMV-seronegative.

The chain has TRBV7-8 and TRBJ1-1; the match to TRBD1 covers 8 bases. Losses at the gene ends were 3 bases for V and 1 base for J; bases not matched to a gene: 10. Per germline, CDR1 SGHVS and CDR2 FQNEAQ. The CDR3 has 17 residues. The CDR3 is CASSFYPSGQENTEAFF. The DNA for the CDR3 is TGTGCCAGCAGCTTCTACCCCTCGGGACAGGAGAACACTGAAGCTTTCTTT.

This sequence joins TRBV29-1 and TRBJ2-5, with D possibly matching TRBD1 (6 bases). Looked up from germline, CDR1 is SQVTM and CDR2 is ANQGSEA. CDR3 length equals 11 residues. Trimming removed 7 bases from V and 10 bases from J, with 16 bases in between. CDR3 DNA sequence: TGCAGCGCGACGGACAGTCCTTACCAGTACTTC. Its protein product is CSATDSPYQYF. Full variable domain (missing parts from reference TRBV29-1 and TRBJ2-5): SAVISQKPSRDICQRGTSLTIQCQVDSQVTMMFWYRQQPGQSLTLIATANQGSEATYESGFVIDKFPISRPNLTFSTLTVSNMSPEDSSIYLCSATDSPYQYFGPGTRLLVL.

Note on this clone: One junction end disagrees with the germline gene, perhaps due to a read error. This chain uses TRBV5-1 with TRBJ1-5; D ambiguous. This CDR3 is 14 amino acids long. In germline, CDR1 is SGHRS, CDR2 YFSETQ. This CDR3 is CASSLSQLSQPQNF. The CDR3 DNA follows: TGCGCCAGCAGCTTGTCACAGCTAAGCCAGCCCCAGAATTTT.

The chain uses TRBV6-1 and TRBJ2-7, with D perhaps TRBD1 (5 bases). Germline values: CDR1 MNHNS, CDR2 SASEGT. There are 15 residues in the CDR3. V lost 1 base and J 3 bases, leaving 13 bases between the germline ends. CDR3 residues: CASSEVVQVFYEQYF. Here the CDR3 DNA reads TGTGCCAGCAGTGAAGTGGTACAGGTGTTCTACGAGCAGTACTTC.

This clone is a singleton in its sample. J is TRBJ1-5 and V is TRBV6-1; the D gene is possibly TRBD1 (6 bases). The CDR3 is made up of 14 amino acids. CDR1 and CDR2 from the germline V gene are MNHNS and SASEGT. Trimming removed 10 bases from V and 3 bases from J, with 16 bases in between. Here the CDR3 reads CATSAGALNQPQHF. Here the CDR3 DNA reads TGTGCCACCTCCGCGGGGGCTCTCAATCAGCCCCAGCATTTT.

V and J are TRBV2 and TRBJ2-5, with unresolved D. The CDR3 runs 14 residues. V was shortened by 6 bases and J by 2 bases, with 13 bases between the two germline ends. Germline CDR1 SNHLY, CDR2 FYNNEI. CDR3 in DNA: TGTGCCAGCAGCTACAGCTATCAGCAAGAGACCCAGTACTTC. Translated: CASSYSYQQETQYF. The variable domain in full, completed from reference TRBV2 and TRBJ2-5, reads EPEVTQTPSHQVTQMGQEVILRCVPISNHLYFYWYRQILGQKVEFLVSFYNNEISEKSEIFDDQFSVERPDGSNFTLKIRSTKLEDSAMYFCASSYSYQQETQYFGPGTRLLVL.

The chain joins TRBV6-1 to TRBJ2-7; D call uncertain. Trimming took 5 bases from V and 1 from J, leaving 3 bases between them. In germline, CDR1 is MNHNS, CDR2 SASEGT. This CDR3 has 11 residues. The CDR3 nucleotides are TGTGCCAGCAGTACTTCCTACGAGCAGTACTTC. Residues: CASSTSYEQYF.

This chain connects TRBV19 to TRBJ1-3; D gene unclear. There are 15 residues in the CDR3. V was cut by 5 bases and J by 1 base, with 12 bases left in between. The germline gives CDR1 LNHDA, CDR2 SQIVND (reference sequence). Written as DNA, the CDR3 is TGTGCCAGTAGTCCAGTCCACGGGTCTGGAAACACCATATATTTT. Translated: CASSPVHGSGNTIYF.